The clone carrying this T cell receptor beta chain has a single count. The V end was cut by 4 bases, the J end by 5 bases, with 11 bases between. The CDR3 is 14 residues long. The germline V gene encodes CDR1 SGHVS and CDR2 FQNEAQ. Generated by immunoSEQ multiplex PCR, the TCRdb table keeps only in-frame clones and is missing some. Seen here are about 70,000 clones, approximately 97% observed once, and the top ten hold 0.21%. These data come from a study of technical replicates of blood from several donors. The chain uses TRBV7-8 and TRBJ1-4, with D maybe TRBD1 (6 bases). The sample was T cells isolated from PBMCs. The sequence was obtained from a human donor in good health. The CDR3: CASSSGATNEKLFF. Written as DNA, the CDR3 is TGTGCCAGCAGCTCAGGGGCCACCAATGAAAAACTGTTTTTT.